These 7 T cell receptor beta chains were all obtained from the same sample, sequenced in a study of PD-L1 blockade in urothelial cancer. Produced via immunoSEQ multiplex PCR; TCRdb's table is partial and in-frame only. This sample has more than 35,000 clones, with 82% found just once. The specimen comprised PBMCs, sampled around atezolizumab (anti-PD-L1) treatment. These receptors were obtained from a man in his 70s with urothelial cancer.

V is TRBV28 and J is TRBJ2-1; 10 nucleotides line up with TRBD2. J gave up 7 bases and V 2 bases, and 5 bases lay outside the gene matches. CDR1 is MDHEN and CDR2 is SYDVKM in the germline V gene. The length of the CDR3 is 15 residues. For the CDR3, the DNA is TGTGCCAGCAGTTTAGGCAGCGGGGGGGGGAATGAGCAGTTCTTC. As protein: CASSLGSGGGNEQFF.

This clone was recorded once. The chain is built from TRBV25-1 and TRBJ2-1; TRBD1 matches at 7 bases. Trimming at V came to 7 bases and at J to 1 base, leaving 10 bases not matched to a gene. Germline CDR1 reads MGHDK; CDR2 reads SYGVNS. The CDR3 length is 16 residues. The CDR3 DNA is TGTGCCAGCAACGTAGGGGGCGCCACATCCTACAATGAGCAGTTCTTC. Its translation is CASNVGGATSYNEQFF.

J is TRBJ1-1 and V is TRBV15, with TRBD1 as a possible D gene (5 bases). Germline values: CDR1 LNHNV, CDR2 YYDKDF (reference sequence). This CDR3 comprises 15 residues. Trimming removed 3 bases from V and 2 bases from J, with 13 bases in between. CDR3 in amino acids: CATSRGGERNTEAFF. CDR3 DNA sequence: TGTGCCACCAGCAGGGGGGGGGAGCGAAACACTGAAGCTTTCTTT.

The chain is built from TRBV29-1 and TRBJ2-1; a possible D gene is TRBD2 (5 bases). CDR1 and CDR2 (germline): SQVTM, ANQGSEA. V shed 4 bases and J shed 9 bases, with 19 bases lying between them. The CDR3 extends over 14 amino acids. CDR3 sequence reads: CSVALGSQEGEQFF. The CDR3 coding sequence is TGCAGCGTTGCTCTGGGCAGTCAAGAGGGTGAGCAGTTCTTC.

The chain has TRBV4-3 and TRBJ2-7; 7 nucleotides match TRBD2. The J segment lost 3 bases and the V segment lost 11 bases, leaving 19 bases of the junction unmatched. CDR3 size: 16 residues. The V gene's germline CDR1 is LGHNA and CDR2 YSLEER. CDR3 loop: CALTRLAVINLYEQYF. CDR3 nucleotides: TGCGCCCTTACAAGGCTAGCGGTGATTAACCTCTACGAGCAGTACTTC.

This chain connects TRBV7-2 to TRBJ2-5; a weak D match, TRBD1 (6 bases). The germline V gene has CDR1 SGHTA and CDR2 FQGNSA. This CDR3 has 16 residues. Trimming cost V 7 bases and J 2 bases, with 20 bases left between them. The CDR3 reads CASTQGSLWGQETQYF. As DNA, the CDR3 is TGTGCCAGCACCCAGGGGTCGTTGTGGGGACAAGAGACCCAGTACTTC. The complete variable domain, with remaining parts taken from reference TRBV7-2 and TRBJ2-5, reads GAGVSQSPSNKVTEKGKDVELRCDPISGHTALYWYRQSLGQGLEFLIYFQGNSAPDKSGLPSDRFSAERTGGSVSTLTIQRTQQEDSAVYLCASTQGSLWGQETQYFGPGTRLLVL.

V gene TRBV19 combines with J gene TRBJ2-7; TRBD1 might be the D (5 bases). V lost 5 bases, J lost 2 bases, and 13 bases lay in between. This CDR3 has 14 residues. The germline V gene has CDR1 LNHDA and CDR2 SQIVND (reference sequence). In nucleotides, the CDR3 is TGTGCCAGTAGTCCCTCGAGGACACCCTACGAGCAGTACTTC. It specifies CASSPSRTPYEQYF. The whole variable domain, remainder taken from reference TRBV19 and TRBJ2-7, is DGGITQSPKYLFRKEGQNVTLSCEQNLNHDAMYWYRQDPGQGLRLIYYSQIVNDFQKGDIAEGYSVSREKKESFPLTVTSAQKNPTAFYLCASSPSRTPYEQYFGPGTRLTVT.